This T cell receptor beta chain is from a study of cytomegalovirus exposure and HLA in healthy donors. The PCR made use of 60 Vbeta and 13 Jbeta primers. In the study's own analysis: As a later analysis found, there were approximately 80 million unique TCR beta chains, of which approximately 10 million were shared. Using immunoSEQ multiplex PCR, the repertoire was profiled, and TCRdb retains in-frame clones only, with some absent. Clone size and the V and J calls come from that table; the DNA yielded D and trimming. The table has about 200,000 clones, roughly 80% seen once. General observations from the study: An analysis that came later showed most CMV-associated TCR beta chains appearing HLA-restricted. In most subjects, TCR beta sequences reportedly gave accurate predictions of HLA-A and HLA-B alleles.

CDR1 and CDR2 from the germline V gene are GTSNPN and SVGIG (reference sequence). The junction had 2 bases not matched to a gene; V was cut back by 4 bases and J by 3 bases. The CDR3 length is 13 residues. A remark on this clone: As yet, its antigen is unknown.

The chain combines TRBV30 with TRBJ2-1, with 8 bases aligning to TRBD2. Sequenced: PBMCs. The TCR was taken from a woman aged 18-29 years in good health and CMV-seronegative. This CDR3 is CAWTTSGYNEQFF. The CDR3 coding sequence is TGTGCCTGGACCACTAGCGGCTACAATGAGCAGTTCTTC.